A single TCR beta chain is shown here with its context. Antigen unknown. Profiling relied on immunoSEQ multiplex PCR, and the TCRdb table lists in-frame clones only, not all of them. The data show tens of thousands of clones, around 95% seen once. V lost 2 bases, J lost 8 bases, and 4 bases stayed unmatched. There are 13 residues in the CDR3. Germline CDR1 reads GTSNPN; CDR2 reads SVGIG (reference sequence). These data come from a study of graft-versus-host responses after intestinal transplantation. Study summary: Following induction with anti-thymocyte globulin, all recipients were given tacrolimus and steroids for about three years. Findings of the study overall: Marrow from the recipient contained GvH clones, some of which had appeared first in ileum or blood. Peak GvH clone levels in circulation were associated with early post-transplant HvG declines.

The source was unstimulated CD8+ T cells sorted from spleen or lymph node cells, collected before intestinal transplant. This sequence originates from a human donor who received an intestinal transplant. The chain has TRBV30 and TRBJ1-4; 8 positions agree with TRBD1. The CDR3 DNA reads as TGTGCCTGGAGTCAGGGGGCGGGGGAAAAACTGTTTTTT. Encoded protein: CAWSQGAGEKLFF.